A selection of T cell receptor beta chains follows, all from one sample in a study of T cells after yellow fever vaccination. TCRdb used MiXCR to reprocess the 5' RACE reads, holding one entry per CDR3 protein. The data show 11,000 to 15,000 distinct CDR3 sequences, with 7.3% seen just once and approximately 1.5% held by the top ten. The sample in question was PBMCs, either bulk or a sorted T-cell subset (CD4+, CD8+, memory, or dextramer-sorted; not recorded which), obtained on the day of the yellow fever booster vaccination. The receptor source for this set is a man aged 18-30 years who received the YFV17D yellow fever vaccine. The CDR3 runs from the conserved cysteine through the conserved F or W. The D gene is left open where the match is weak. Size tells how often a clone was seen (once, few, many) or the class of an expanded clone, and some rows leave it out.

D gene	clone size	V gene	J gene	CDR3 protein	CDR3 DNA
TRBD1	many	TRBV12-3/TRBV12-4	TRBJ1-6	CASSLQGAPLHF	TGTGCCAGCAGTTTACAGGGGGCACCCCTCCACTTT
-	many	TRBV30	TRBJ1-5	CAWSVEWQQPQHF	TGTGCCTGGAGTGTTGAATGGCAACAGCCCCAGCATTTT
-	many	TRBV6-5	TRBJ2-3	CASSYSDFTDTQYF	TGTGCCAGCAGTTACTCCGATTTCACAGATACGCAGTATTTT
TRBD2	many	TRBV20-1	TRBJ2-7	CSALAGSSYEQYF	TGCAGTGCGCTAGCGGGGAGCTCCTACGAGCAGTACTTC
TRBD2	many	TRBV6-1	TRBJ2-3	CASSPSGSGGAWDTQYF	TGTGCCAGCAGTCCCAGTGGGAGCGGGGGGGCCTGGGATACGCAGTATTTT
TRBD1	-	TRBV20-1	TRBJ2-5	CSARAWTGGMTQYF	TGCAGTGCTAGAGCCTGGACAGGGGGAATGACCCAGTACTTC
-	many	TRBV4-3	TRBJ2-1	CASSQVVGDPQFF	TGCGCCAGCAGCCAAGTGGTGGGGGATCCGCAGTTCTTC
-	many	TRBV7-2	TRBJ2-5	CASSLTETQYF	TGTGCCAGCAGCTTAACGGAGACCCAGTACTTC
-	-	TRBV5-1	TRBJ2-6	CASNQGGGANVLTF	TGCGCCAGCAACCAGGGAGGTGGGGCCAACGTCCTGACTTTC
-	many	TRBV7-2	TRBJ2-3	CASSQQGGGLTDTQYF	TGTGCCAGCAGCCAGCAGGGGGGGGGCCTCACAGATACGCAGTATTTT
TRBD2	many	TRBV9	TRBJ2-5	CASSPRLAGGPETQYF	TGTGCCAGCAGCCCTCGACTAGCGGGGGGGCCGGAGACCCAGTACTTC
-	many	TRBV10-3	TRBJ2-5	CAISESGVIQETQYF	TGTGCCATCAGTGAGTCGGGAGTAATCCAAGAGACCCAGTACTTC
TRBD2	many	TRBV7-6	TRBJ2-5	CASSRRDGSGGRETQYF	TGTGCCAGCAGCCGAAGGGATGGTAGCGGGGGGCGGGAGACCCAGTACTTC
TRBD2	-	TRBV12-3/TRBV12-4	TRBJ2-1	CSSSGLEFEQFF	TGTTCCAGCAGTGGACTAGAATTTGAGCAGTTCTTC
TRBD2	-	TRBV7-2	TRBJ2-3	CASSRTSSGGADTQYF	TGTGCCAGCAGCCGGACCTCTAGCGGGGGGGCAGATACGCAGTATTTT
TRBD2	many	TRBV6-1	TRBJ2-3	CASSDYGGGASDTQYF	TGTGCCAGCAGTGACTATGGCGGGGGGGCCTCAGATACGCAGTATTTT
-	many	TRBV11-2	TRBJ1-1	CASSLDRHGEAFF	TGTGCCAGCAGCTTAGACCGCCACGGTGAAGCTTTCTTT
TRBD2	many	TRBV11-2	TRBJ2-5	CASSLARRLAGRETQYF	TGTGCCAGCAGCTTAGCCCGCCGGCTAGCGGGGCGAGAGACCCAGTACTTC
-	medium-sized	TRBV7-2	TRBJ1-4	CASRDGTTNEKLFF	TGTGCCAGCCGCGACGGTACAACTAATGAAAAACTGTTTTTT
TRBD2	many	TRBV9	TRBJ2-1	CASSLGGAYNEQFF	TGTGCCAGCAGCCTCGGGGGGGCCTACAATGAGCAGTTCTTC
-	medium-sized	TRBV12-3/TRBV12-4	TRBJ1-2	CASSKGASGGYTF	TGTGCCAGCAGTAAAGGGGCGTCAGGTGGCTACACCTTC
-	many	TRBV18	TRBJ1-2	CASSPDNQNGYTF	TGTGCCAGCTCACCAGACAACCAAAATGGCTACACCTTC
TRBD2	many	TRBV7-2	TRBJ2-1	CASSAGRVESYNEQFF	TGTGCCAGCAGCGCCGGGAGGGTCGAATCCTACAATGAGCAGTTCTTC
TRBD1	many	TRBV11-2	TRBJ1-2	CASSSLKRTGNYGYTF	TGTGCCAGCAGCTCACTCAAGAGGACAGGGAACTATGGCTACACCTTC
TRBD2	many	TRBV9	TRBJ2-1	CASSAILAGDDNEQFF	TGTGCCAGCAGCGCCATACTAGCGGGCGATGACAATGAGCAGTTCTTC
TRBD1	many	TRBV24-1	TRBJ2-5	CATSDGQGEHPIYF	TGTGCCACCAGTGACGGACAGGGAGAGCATCCCATTTACTTC
TRBD1	many	TRBV5-6	TRBJ2-5	CASRRRLQGAGETQYF	TGTGCCAGCAGGCGGCGACTACAGGGGGCGGGTGAGACCCAGTACTTC
-	many	TRBV7-3	TRBJ2-7	CASSLTGGAYEQYF	TGTGCCAGCAGCTTAACCGGGGGCGCATACGAGCAGTACTTC
TRBD2	many	TRBV4-3	TRBJ2-2	CASSQAAGLAGGELFF	TGCGCCAGCAGCCAGGCTGCGGGACTAGCGGGCGGGGAGCTGTTTTTT
-	medium-sized	TRBV20-1	TRBJ2-5	CSASAVGETQYF	TGCAGTGCTAGCGCGGTGGGGGAGACCCAGTACTTC